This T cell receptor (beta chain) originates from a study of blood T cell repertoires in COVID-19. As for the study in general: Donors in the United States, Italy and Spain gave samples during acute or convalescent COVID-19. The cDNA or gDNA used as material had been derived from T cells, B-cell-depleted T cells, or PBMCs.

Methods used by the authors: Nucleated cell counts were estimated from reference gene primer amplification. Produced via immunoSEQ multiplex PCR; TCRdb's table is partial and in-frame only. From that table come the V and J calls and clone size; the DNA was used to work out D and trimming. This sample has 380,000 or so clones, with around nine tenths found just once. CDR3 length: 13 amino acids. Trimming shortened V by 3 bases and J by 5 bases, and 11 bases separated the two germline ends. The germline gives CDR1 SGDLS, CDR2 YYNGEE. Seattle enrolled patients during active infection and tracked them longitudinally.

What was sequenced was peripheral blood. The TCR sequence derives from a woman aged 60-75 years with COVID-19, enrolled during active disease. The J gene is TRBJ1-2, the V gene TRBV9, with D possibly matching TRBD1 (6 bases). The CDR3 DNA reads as TGTGCCAGCAGCGGCAGGGGACCTTATGGCTACACCTTC. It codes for CASSGRGPYGYTF.